Shown below are 2 T cell receptor beta chains from a single sample sequenced in a study of Ad26.COV2.S vaccination and SARS-CoV-2 variants. Clones were read by immunoSEQ multiplex PCR, and TCRdb kept only the in-frame ones, dropping some. The sample consists of 430,000 or so clones, 80% to 90% of them appearing once. The treatment denotes: 15 to 20 received Ad26.COV2.S at low or high dose, single or two shots; roughly five received placebo; per-sample allocation not given. Sample collection was performed on day 63 after the first vaccine or placebo injection. This sample comprised peripheral blood, obtained in a trial of Ad26.COV2.S vaccine versus placebo. These receptors all come from a person aged 18-65 years who received the Ad26.COV2.S COVID-19 vaccine or a placebo.

CDR3 amino acids: CASKTGTTGELFF. CDR3 sequence (DNA): TGCGCCAGCAAGACAGGGACCACCGGGGAGCTGTTTTTT. V gene TRBV10-2 combines with J gene TRBJ2-2, with TRBD1 identical over 7 bases. Losses at the gene ends were 7 bases for V and 4 bases for J; bases not matched to a gene: 3. This CDR3 has 13 amino acids. Germline V gene data show CDR1 as WSHSY and CDR2 as SAAADI.

In the case of this clone: This CDR3 is also generated by other DNA sequences in the sample. This chain links TRBV30 with TRBJ1-1; possibly TRBD1 for D (5 bases). Germline V gene sequence: CDR1 GTSNPN, CDR2 SVGIG (reference sequence). The CDR3 extends over 11 amino acids. V was shortened by 4 bases and J by 4 bases, with 7 bases between the two germline ends. The DNA of the CDR3 is TGTGCCTGGACCCAGGGCACTGAAGCTTTCTTT. Translation gives CAWTQGTEAFF.